The clone carrying this T cell receptor (beta chain) was seen at least ten times. This specimen belongs to a study of molecular identifiers for immune sequencing clone quantification. Via MiXCR, TCRdb re-called the PCR reads, giving one row per CDR3 protein. The sample has some 650,000 distinct CDR3 sequences; just under 20% are singletons. Germline values: CDR1 MNHEY, CDR2 SVGAGI. V was clipped by 2 bases and J by 0 bases; unmatched bases: 3. The length of the CDR3 is 15 residues. The rearrangement uses TRBV6-5 and TRBJ2-5; TRBD1 aligns across 7 bases. Sequenced material: naive CD8+ T cells from blood, with Jurkat cell RNA spiked in. Subset denoted: FACS-sorted CD8+CD4-CCR7+CD45RA+ naive T cells. The receptor was isolated from a human donor in good health. Some libraries in this study had Jurkat cell RNA spiked in. CDR3 sequence (DNA): TGTGCCAGCAGTTACCAGGACAGGAACCAAGAGACCCAGTACTTC. It translates to CASSYQDRNQETQYF.